This entry describes one TCR beta chain. The data belong to a study of blood T cell repertoires in COVID-19. TCRdb's copy holds only in-frame clones and misses some; the assay was immunoSEQ multiplex PCR. The sample has approximately 56,000 clones, approximately 89% seen once; the top ten hold more than 40%. While infection was still active, Seattle patients were enrolled and then followed longitudinally. The clonotype was recovered from a woman aged 55-70 years with COVID-19, enrolled during active disease. The specimen was peripheral blood.

The CDR3, as DNA: TGTGCCAGCAGTTCGGGCTCTGGGGCCAACGTCCTGACTTTC. Translating gives CASSSGSGANVLTF. The rearrangement uses TRBV27 and TRBJ2-6; D not certain. Germline lookup yields CDR1 MNHEY and CDR2 SMNVEV (reference sequence). The CDR3 runs to 14 residues. V was trimmed by 4 bases and J by 0 bases, leaving 4 bases between them.